A single sample gave rise to the 30 T cell receptor beta chains below, sequenced in a study of cytotoxic CD8 clonotypes in ibrutinib-treated CLL. Sequenced by immunoSEQ multiplex PCR; TCRdb stores in-frame clones only, minus some. The sample carries approximately 280,000 clones, 60% to 80% recorded once. This sample comprised PBMCs, obtained at disease progression, from a patient treated with ibrutinib. The receptors originated from a human donor with chronic lymphocytic leukemia.

The chain uses TRBV5-6 and TRBJ2-4, with D possibly TRBD2 on 5 matching bases. V dropped 2 bases and J dropped 0 bases, with 15 bases sitting between them. Looked up from germline, CDR1 is SGHDT and CDR2 is YYEEEE. This CDR3 is built from 17 residues. CDR3 protein: CASSFKALGLAKNIQYF. Here the CDR3 DNA reads TGTGCCAGCAGCTTTAAGGCCCTCGGACTAGCCAAAAACATTCAGTACTTC.

This clone was counted a few times. The CDR3 bases are TGTGCCAGCTCACCTATGGTTACGCAGTATTTT. Protein: CASSPMVTQYF. The chain has TRBV18 and TRBJ2-3; D uncertain. In germline, CDR1 is KGHSH, CDR2 LQKENI. The CDR3 consists of 11 residues. V was pared by 3 bases and J by 8 bases, with 6 bases between.

CDR3 amino acids: CASSHKDRTHYSNQPQHF. The CDR3 DNA follows: TGTGCCAGCAGCCACAAGGACAGGACCCACTATAGCAATCAGCCCCAGCATTTT. This chain joins TRBV5-4 and TRBJ1-5, with TRBD1 identical over 7 bases. The ends lost 4 bases at V and 0 bases at J; junction bases unmatched: 13. Looked up from germline, CDR1 is SGHNT and CDR2 is YYREEE (reference sequence). The CDR3 length is 18 residues.

This clone was seen only a few times. V and J are TRBV19 and TRBJ1-1; D gene ambiguous. CDR1 and CDR2 from the germline V gene are LNHDA and SQIVND (reference sequence). The ends were cut back, 4 bases at V and 1 base at J, with 13 bases in the middle. The CDR3 contains 15 residues. The CDR3 here is CASSTYGRQNTEAFF. The CDR3 DNA reads as TGTGCCAGTAGTACCTACGGACGGCAGAACACTGAAGCTTTCTTT.

The V call is TRBV7-2, the J call TRBJ2-3; unclear D gene. Trimming removed 2 bases from V and 0 bases from J, with 9 bases in between. The CDR3 covers 15 residues. In germline, CDR1 is SGHTA, CDR2 FQGNSA. The CDR3 nucleotides read TGTGCCAGCAGCTTAATACCGCTCAGCACAGATACGCAGTATTTT. It yields the protein CASSLIPLSTDTQYF.

The chain uses TRBV5-1 and TRBJ2-7; D gene uncertain. CDR1 is SGHRS, CDR2 YFSETQ, per germline. CDR3 length: 14 residues. V lost 4 bases to trimming and J lost 3 bases, with 14 bases between them. The CDR3 sequence is CASSPHYSLYEQYF. For the CDR3, the DNA is TGCGCCAGCAGCCCGCACTACTCGCTCTACGAGCAGTACTTC.

A single count supports this clone. J is TRBJ2-3 and V is TRBV9, with D possibly being TRBD2 (7 bases). Germline V gene lookup returns CDR1 SGDLS and CDR2 YYNGEE. V gave up 3 bases and J gave up 0 bases, with 11 bases separating them. This CDR3 is 15 amino acids long. The CDR3 coding sequence is TGTGCCAGCAGCGCTGGGGGGGGCAGCACAGATACGCAGTATTTT. Translation gives CASSAGGGSTDTQYF. Variable domain in full (rest from reference TRBV9 and TRBJ2-3): DSGVTQTPKHLITATGQRVTLRCSPRSGDLSVYWYQQSLDQGLQFLIQYYNGEERAKGNILERFSAQQFPDLHSELNLSSLELGDSALYFCASSAGGGSTDTQYFGPGTRLTVL.

V and J are TRBV12-5 and TRBJ2-7; weak D call: TRBD1 (6 bases). V was trimmed by 4 bases and J by 2 bases, leaving 12 bases between them. CDR1 and CDR2 from the germline V gene are LGHNT and FRNRAP. The CDR3 sequence is 14 residues long. The CDR3: CASGSDRKTYEQYF. The CDR3 coding sequence is TGTGCTAGTGGTTCGGACAGAAAGACCTACGAGCAGTACTTC.

The rearrangement joins TRBV7-3 to TRBJ2-7, with a tentative D call TRBD2 (6 bases). V shed 3 bases and J shed 2 bases, with 11 bases lying between them. This CDR3 spans 14 amino acids. CDR1 and CDR2 from the germline V gene are SGHTA and FQGTGA. DNA for the CDR3: TGTGCCAGCAGCTTGATGGCGGGGCCCTACGAGCAGTACTTC. Translating it yields CASSLMAGPYEQYF.

The chain employs TRBV9 and TRBJ2-7, with 12 bases fitting TRBD2. Trimming removed 3 bases from V and 6 bases from J; junction bases left unmatched: 4. Germline assignment: CDR1 SGDLS and CDR2 YYNGEE. The CDR3 loop spans 14 amino acids. CDR3 loop: CASSATSGSPEQYF. The CDR3 DNA reads TGTGCCAGCAGCGCGACTAGCGGGAGTCCCGAGCAGTACTTC.

This chain connects TRBV7-7 to TRBJ2-2, with TRBD2 matching 11 bases. V trimming: 2 bases; J trimming: 5 bases; junction bases outside the gene matches: 10. The CDR3 spans 18 residues. CDR1 and CDR2 from the germline V gene are SSHAT and FNYEAQ (reference sequence). The DNA of the CDR3 is TGTGCCAGCAGCTTATCGGCCACTAGCGGGAGAGTTACCGGGGAGCTGTTTTTT. It encodes CASSLSATSGRVTGELFF.

Only one count was recorded for this clone. The chain has TRBV10-3 and TRBJ1-4, with TRBD1 matching 8 bases. The V gene's germline CDR1 is ENHRY and CDR2 SYGVKD. The CDR3 is 15 amino acids. Unmatched junction bases numbered 6, after V lost 2 bases and J lost 7 bases. CDR3 amino acids: CAISEVTGASEKLFF. The DNA of the CDR3 is TGTGCCATCAGTGAGGTGACAGGGGCAAGTGAAAAACTGTTTTTT.

V gene TRBV5-1 combines with J gene TRBJ2-3; D call uncertain. Germline CDR1 is SGHRS and CDR2 is YFSETQ. V was cut by 1 base and J by 2 bases, with 14 bases left in between. The CDR3 extends over 16 amino acids. CDR3 amino acids: CASSLQTLRSTDTQYF. Here the CDR3 DNA reads TGCGCCAGCAGCTTGCAAACACTGAGGTCCACAGATACGCAGTATTTT. The whole variable domain, remainder taken from reference TRBV5-1 and TRBJ2-3, is KAGVTQTPRYLIKTRGQQVTLSCSPISGHRSVSWYQQTPGQGLQFLFEYFSETQRNKGNFPGRFSGRQFSNSRSEMNVSTLELGDSALYLCASSLQTLRSTDTQYFGPGTRLTVL.

The sample holds one count of this clone. The V gene is TRBV4-1, the J gene TRBJ1-2, with D tentatively TRBD1 (6 bases). The germline CDR1 and CDR2 sequences are MGHRA and YSYEKL. Trimming took 4 bases from V and 4 from J, leaving 25 bases between them. The CDR3 is made up of 18 amino acids. The CDR3 DNA is TGCGCCAGCAGCCTTTTATCAATTGGACAGAGATTAGTCTATGGCTACACCTTC. Protein sequence: CASSLLSIGQRLVYGYTF.

In its sample, this clone was seen a few times. The chain employs TRBV29-1 and TRBJ1-6; D is uncertain. The CDR3 has 13 amino acids. Germline V gene sequence: CDR1 SQVTM, CDR2 ANQGSEA. V was pared by 4 bases and J by 13 bases, with 17 bases between. As DNA, the CDR3 is TGCAGCGTTGCTCCTGGACCCGGGAGGCCCCTCCACTTT. Protein sequence: CSVAPGPGRPLHF.

This rearrangement joins TRBV7-9 to TRBJ2-3; a possible D gene is TRBD2 (5 bases). Germline CDR1 is SEHNR and CDR2 is FQNEAQ (reference sequence). The ends were cut back, 6 bases at V and 3 bases at J, with 10 bases in the middle. The CDR3 has 13 amino acids. The CDR3 region is CASSQRRTDTQYF. The CDR3 bases are TGTGCCAGCAGTCAAAGGAGGACAGATACGCAGTATTTT.

The chain uses TRBV5-1 and TRBJ2-5, with D unresolved. Germline V gives CDR1 SGHRS, CDR2 YFSETQ. The CDR3 spans 11 residues. V lost 6 bases and J 9 bases, leaving 12 bases between the germline ends. CDR3 residues: CASKRRVAQYF. CDR3 nucleotides: TGCGCCAGCAAAAGGAGAGTAGCCCAGTACTTC.

The chain carries TRBV5-1 and TRBJ2-2, with D possibly being TRBD1 (5 bases). Germline CDR1 and CDR2: SGHRS and YFSETQ. The CDR3 consists of 16 residues. The V and J ends lost 3 bases and 3 bases respectively, with 15 bases between them. This CDR3 is CASSWQGDSDTGELFF. DNA for the CDR3: TGCGCCAGCAGCTGGCAGGGTGATTCGGACACCGGGGAGCTGTTTTTT. Together with reference TRBV5-1 and TRBJ2-2, the CDR3 gives the full variable domain: KAGVTQTPRYLIKTRGQQVTLSCSPISGHRSVSWYQQTPGQGLQFLFEYFSETQRNKGNFPGRFSGRQFSNSRSEMNVSTLELGDSALYLCASSWQGDSDTGELFFGEGSRLTVL.

CDR3 in amino acids: CASSQVGGEQYF. The CDR3, as DNA: TGTGCCAGCAGCCAAGTAGGAGGCGAGCAGTACTTC. The chain has TRBV11-3 and TRBJ2-7, with TRBD2 as a possible D gene (5 bases). The CDR3 sequence is 12 residues long. V shed 5 bases and J shed 6 bases, with 11 bases lying between them. Germline values: CDR1 SGHNT, CDR2 YENEEA.

A few counts support this clone. The rearrangement joins TRBV29-1 to TRBJ2-1, with 8 bases lining up with TRBD2. The ends lost 4 bases at V and 3 bases at J; junction bases unmatched: 2. Germline CDR1 is SQVTM and CDR2 is ANQGSEA. This CDR3 spans 13 amino acids. CDR3 in amino acids: CSVAGTSYNEQFF. CDR3 in DNA: TGCAGCGTTGCCGGGACTAGCTACAATGAGCAGTTCTTC.

The rearrangement links TRBV19 to TRBJ1-5, with D tentatively TRBD1 (5 bases). Germline CDR1 is LNHDA and CDR2 is SQIVND (reference sequence). Trimming stripped 6 bases from V and 2 bases from J, with 14 bases between. This CDR3 is built from 15 residues. The CDR3 loop reads CASSKGRGGNQPQHF. CDR3 sequence (DNA): TGTGCCAGTAGCAAGGGGAGGGGCGGCAATCAGCCCCAGCATTTT.

As DNA, the CDR3 is TGTGCCAGTAGTATTTACAGGACTAGCGTGGCAGATACGCAGTATTTT. Translating gives CASSIYRTSVADTQYF. This sequence joins TRBV19 and TRBJ2-3; TRBD2 aligns across 9 bases. V lost 3 bases and J lost 4; bases outside the gene matches: 8. There are 16 residues in the CDR3. Germline V gene lookup returns CDR1 LNHDA and CDR2 SQIVND (reference sequence).

The chain links TRBV20-1 to TRBJ1-1, with unresolved D. From germline, CDR1 is DFQATT and CDR2 SNEGSKA (reference sequence). This CDR3 spans 11 amino acids. V lost 0 bases and J 10 bases, leaving 9 bases between the germline ends. The CDR3 nucleotides are TGCAGTGCTAGAGATGATACGGCAGCTTTCTTT. Protein product: CSARDDTAAFF.

The chain has TRBV10-1 and TRBJ2-7, with TRBD1 matching 8 bases. V was pared by 4 bases and J by 1 base, with 3 bases of the junction left unmatched. The CDR3 loop spans 14 amino acids. Per germline, CDR1 WNHNN and CDR2 SYGVQD (reference sequence). CDR3 DNA sequence: TGCGCCAGCAGTGCCAGGGGGCTTTCCTACGAGCAGTACTTC. Protein: CASSARGLSYEQYF.

This chain uses TRBV5-4 with TRBJ1-1; maybe TRBD1 (6 bases). The CDR3 is 14 amino acids. Between the trimmed V and J ends, which lost 0 bases and 5 bases, there was a span of 11 bases. Germline assignment: CDR1 SGHNT and CDR2 YYREEE (reference sequence). DNA of the CDR3: TGTGCCAGCAGCTTGGAGCAGGGGATAACTGAAGCTTTCTTT. As protein: CASSLEQGITEAFF.

The chain employs TRBV20-1 and TRBJ2-7, with TRBD1 matching over 10 bases. CDR3 length equals 11 residues. Per germline, CDR1 DFQATT and CDR2 SNEGSKA (reference sequence). CDR3 sequence reads: CSAESGTGELV. The CDR3 DNA sequence: TGCAGTGCTGAATCCGGGACAGGGGAATTGGTC.

The V call is TRBV5-6, the J call TRBJ1-4, with unresolved D. V dropped 2 bases and J dropped 7 bases, with 18 bases sitting between them. CDR3 size: 16 residues. CDR1 and CDR2 from the germline V gene are SGHDT and YYEEEE. CDR3 coding DNA: TGTGCCAGCAGCTTTTCCTGGCCCGGCGGTGGTGAAAAACTGTTTTTT. Its translation: CASSFSWPGGGEKLFF.

The V and J genes are TRBV28 and TRBJ1-5; TRBD1 might be the D (5 bases). CDR3 length equals 15 residues. Trimming stripped 5 bases from V and 3 bases from J, with 14 bases between. Germline-derived CDR1 and CDR2 are MDHEN and SYDVKM. DNA of the CDR3: TGTGCCAGCAGTCCCGTTTCAGGGATCAATCAGCCCCAGCATTTT. It encodes CASSPVSGINQPQHF.

The chain joins TRBV28 to TRBJ1-5; perhaps TRBD1 as D (6 bases). The CDR3 is 15 amino acids. Germline V CDR1 and CDR2: MDHEN, SYDVKM. V lost 4 bases to trimming and J lost 2 bases, with 12 bases between them. The CDR3 loop reads CASSSTGPGNQPQHF. CDR3 bases: TGTGCCAGCAGTTCCACAGGGCCTGGCAATCAGCCCCAGCATTTT. Based on the CDR3 plus reference TRBV28 and TRBJ1-5, the full variable domain is DVKVTQSSRYLVKRTGEKVFLECVQDMDHENMFWYRQDPGLGLRLIYFSYDVKMKEKGDIPEGYSVSREKKERFSLILESASTNQTSMYLCASSSTGPGNQPQHFGDGTRLSIL.

The chain has TRBV27 and TRBJ2-7, with 8 bases fitting TRBD1. The V gene end was trimmed by 9 bases and the J gene end by 2 bases; junction bases not matched to a gene: 6. The CDR3 has 13 residues. Germline V gene data show CDR1 as MNHEY and CDR2 as SMNVEV (reference sequence). CDR3: CASATGGPYEQYF. The CDR3 DNA sequence: TGTGCCAGTGCCACAGGGGGGCCCTACGAGCAGTACTTC.